A single sample gave rise to the 16 T cell receptor beta chains below, sequenced in a study of monozygotic twins with cystic fibrosis. Method: immunoSEQ multiplex PCR; TCRdb's copy keeps in-frame clones and lacks some. The table lists roughly 13,000 clones, 85% to 90% of them singletons. What was sequenced was blood. These TCRs come from a boy aged 10-17 years with cystic fibrosis.

The rearrangement links TRBV6-6 to TRBJ2-1; no reliable D call. Trimming shortened V by 4 bases and J by 0 bases, and 7 bases separated the two germline ends. The CDR3 extends over 14 amino acids. Germline CDR1 and CDR2: MNHNY and SVGAGI (reference sequence). For the CDR3, the DNA is TGTGCCAGCAGTTCCAAGAGCTCCTACAATGAGCAGTTCTTC. It yields the protein CASSSKSSYNEQFF.

A few counts support this clone. In DNA form, the CDR3 reads TGTGCCAGCAGTTTCCCGAACACCGGGGAGCTGTTTTTT. Translation: CASSFPNTGELFF. The chain has TRBV28 and TRBJ2-2; D gene uncertain. CDR1 is MDHEN, CDR2 SYDVKM, per germline. With 3 bases removed from V and 0 bases from J, the gap between germline ends came to 2 bases. The CDR3 has 13 amino acids.

This clone appeared once. The V call is TRBV9, the J call TRBJ1-1; D remains unclear. CDR1 and CDR2 from the germline V gene are SGDLS and YYNGEE. The CDR3 runs to 14 residues. V was pared by 6 bases and J by 2 bases, with 14 bases between. This chain's CDR3 is CASTGVGPNTEAFF. The CDR3 nucleotides read TGTGCCAGCACCGGGGTCGGACCAAACACTGAAGCTTTCTTT. The full variable domain, completed using reference TRBV9 and TRBJ1-1, is DSGVTQTPKHLITATGQRVTLRCSPRSGDLSVYWYQQSLDQGLQFLIQYYNGEERAKGNILERFSAQQFPDLHSELNLSSLELGDSALYFCASTGVGPNTEAFFGQGTRLTVV.

The chain recombines TRBV25-1 with TRBJ1-1; D perhaps matches TRBD1 (5 bases). The CDR3 runs to 16 residues. V was clipped by 1 base and J by 1 base, with 13 bases between them. CDR1 is MGHDK and CDR2 is SYGVNS in the germline V gene. CDR3 loop: CASSELGAGPNTEAFF. The CDR3 nucleotides are TGTGCCAGCAGTGAATTAGGGGCAGGTCCGAACACTGAAGCTTTCTTT. The full variable domain, in which reference TRBV25-1 and TRBJ1-1 provide the parts outside the CDR3, is EADIYQTPRYLVIGTGKKITLECSQTMGHDKMYWYQQDPGMELHLIHYSYGVNSTEKGDLSSESTVSRIRTEHFPLTLESARPSHTSQYLCASSELGAGPNTEAFFGQGTRLTVV.

The rearrangement links TRBV28 to TRBJ1-2; TRBD1 matches 8 bases. The CDR3 extends over 17 amino acids. Germline assignment: CDR1 MDHEN and CDR2 SYDVKM. V lost 4 bases to trimming and J lost 3 bases; unmatched junction nucleotides: 13. The CDR3 DNA reads TGTGCCAGCAGTTCTCCCTCCGGACAGGGATACCACTATGGCTACACCTTC. As protein: CASSSPSGQGYHYGYTF.

The V call is TRBV5-6, the J call TRBJ1-2; D is possibly TRBD1 (6 bases). Germline V gives CDR1 SGHDT, CDR2 YYEEEE. The ends were cut back, 4 bases at V and 4 bases at J, with 23 bases in the middle. This CDR3 is built from 17 residues. Written as DNA, the CDR3 is TGTGCCAGCAGCCTCACCTCTGGAGGGGGGGTCGGCTATGGCTACACCTTC. Its translation is CASSLTSGGGVGYGYTF. The whole variable domain, filled in from reference TRBV5-6 and TRBJ1-2, reads DAGVTQSPTHLIKTRGQQVTLRCSPKSGHDTVSWYQQALGQGPQFIFQYYEEEERQRGNFPDRFSGHQFPNYSSELNVNALLLGDSALYLCASSLTSGGGVGYGYTFGSGTRLTVV.

The chain couples TRBV5-1 to TRBJ2-1; 11 bases match TRBD2. CDR3 length: 17 amino acids. CDR1 and CDR2 from the germline V gene are SGHRS and YFSETQ. V was pared by 0 bases and J by 7 bases, with 9 bases of the junction left unmatched. CDR3 coding DNA: TGCGCCAGCAGCTTGGTGTCCTTAGCGGGGGGGCCGAATGAGCAGTTCTTC. Protein sequence: CASSLVSLAGGPNEQFF.

This chain uses TRBV2 with TRBJ2-1, with D tentatively TRBD1 or TRBD2 (5 bases each). CDR3 length: 12 residues. The V and J ends lost 9 bases and 7 bases respectively, with 13 bases between them. The germline CDR1 and CDR2 sequences are SNHLY and FYNNEI. CDR3 loop: CARDGAENEQFF. CDR3 nucleotide sequence: TGTGCCAGGGACGGGGCGGAGAATGAGCAGTTCTTC.

V usage is TRBV4-1 and J usage is TRBJ2-7, with D hard to call. This CDR3 is 15 amino acids long. The V end lost 0 bases, the J end lost 3 bases, and 12 bases lay between the germline ends. Germline CDR1 reads MGHRA; CDR2 reads YSYEKL. The CDR3 coding sequence is TGCGCCAGCAGCCAAGATATTATGGGTATCTACGAGCAGTACTTC. Its protein is CASSQDIMGIYEQYF.

This clone appeared a single time. The chain employs TRBV5-4 and TRBJ1-2; D might be TRBD1 (6 bases). The V end lost 0 bases, the J end lost 2 bases, and 11 bases lay between the germline ends. This CDR3 region has 15 residues. Germline lookup yields CDR1 SGHNT and CDR2 YYREEE (reference sequence). The CDR3 protein is CASSLDRGRNYGYTF. The CDR3 bases are TGTGCCAGCAGCTTGGATCGGGGGCGGAACTATGGCTACACCTTC.

The chain is built from TRBV4-1 and TRBJ1-1; D remains unclear. The CDR3 extends over 17 amino acids. Trimming left V 1 base short and J 3 bases short, with 18 bases between. The germline CDR1 and CDR2 sequences are MGHRA and YSYEKL. The CDR3 nucleotides are TGCGCCAGCAGCCAAGCATATTTCGCCAGGTTAGACACTGAAGCTTTCTTT. Translating it yields CASSQAYFARLDTEAFF.

The chain couples TRBV28 to TRBJ1-1, with no clear D. The V gene's germline CDR1 is MDHEN and CDR2 SYDVKM. The CDR3 is 15 residues long. V was clipped by 5 bases and J by 1 base, with 14 bases between them. The CDR3 region is CASSPRRNSNTEAFF. The CDR3 DNA reads as TGTGCCAGCAGTCCGAGGAGGAACTCGAACACTGAAGCTTTCTTT.

The V gene is TRBV4-1, the J gene TRBJ1-5, with no clear D. V was pared by 0 bases and J by 4 bases, with 19 bases between. Germline loops: CDR1 MGHRA, CDR2 YSYEKL. The CDR3 is made up of 18 amino acids. The CDR3 bases are TGCGCCAGCAGCCAAGATGAATCACGATCGACATCTAATCAGCCCCAGCATTTT. Its protein product is CASSQDESRSTSNQPQHF.

The rearrangement links TRBV7-9 to TRBJ1-5, with 8 bases aligning to TRBD1. Per the germline V gene, CDR1 is SEHNR and CDR2 is FQNEAQ (reference sequence). The CDR3 spans 19 residues. After removal of 4 bases from V and 4 bases from J, the junction contained 18 bases not matched to a gene. The CDR3 loop is CASSSSYGQGGSLNQPQHF. The CDR3 DNA is TGTGCCAGCAGCTCTTCATATGGACAGGGAGGGAGCTTAAATCAGCCCCAGCATTTT. Full variable domain (remainder filled in from reference TRBV7-9 and TRBJ1-5): DTGVSQNPRHKITKRGQNVTFRCDPISEHNRLYWYRQTLGQGPEFLTYFQNEAQLEKSRLLSDRFSAERPKGSFSTLEIQRTEQGDSAMYLCASSSSYGQGGSLNQPQHFGDGTRLSIL.

V usage is TRBV27 and J usage is TRBJ1-2, with a tentative D call TRBD1 (6 bases). Per germline, CDR1 MNHEY and CDR2 SMNVEV (reference sequence). The CDR3 contains 16 residues. V lost 10 bases, J lost 5 bases, and 26 bases lay in between. The CDR3 region is CATTSLSGAGRYGYTF. The CDR3 DNA is TGTGCCACCACGAGCCTTTCAGGGGCCGGAAGGTATGGCTACACCTTC.

The chain links TRBV7-7 to TRBJ2-5, with D perhaps TRBD1 (6 bases). CDR1 and CDR2 from the germline V gene are SSHAT and FNYEAQ (reference sequence). This CDR3 spans 15 amino acids. The V end was cut by 10 bases, the J end by 2 bases, with 20 bases between. The CDR3 nucleotides are TGTGCCACCATCTTTTATCGACAGGAACAAGAGACCCAGTACTTC. This encodes CATIFYRQEQETQYF.